Following are 23 T cell receptor beta chains from one sample sequenced in a study of identical twins. TCRdb re-derived calls from the 5' RACE reads in MiXCR, one entry per CDR3 protein. The table lists 1,800,000 or so distinct CDR3 sequences, about 31% of them singletons, with 0.27% in the top ten. What was sequenced was cord blood. These receptors all come from a newborn girl in good health.

This chain joins TRBV6-1 and TRBJ1-3, with D unresolved. CDR1 is MNHNS and CDR2 is SASEGT in the germline V gene. The CDR3 contains 13 residues. V lost 6 bases and J 0 bases, leaving 6 bases between the germline ends. CDR3 region: CASSRGSGNTIYF. In DNA, the CDR3 is TGTGCCAGCAGCCGGGGCTCTGGAAACACCATATATTTT.

V is TRBV5-1 and J is TRBJ2-6, with D tentatively TRBD1 or TRBD2 (5 bases each). The CDR3 is 14 amino acids. V dropped 4 bases and J dropped 2 bases, with 7 bases sitting between them. Germline V gene data show CDR1 as SGHRS and CDR2 as YFSETQ. DNA of the CDR3: TGCGCCAGCAGCGAGGGACCTGGGGCCAACGTCCTGACTTTC. It translates to CASSEGPGANVLTF.

As regards this clonotype: The germline gene is not matched at one end of the junction; a read error may be the cause. The V gene is TRBV6-1, the J gene TRBJ1-5; D perhaps matches TRBD1 (6 bases). The CDR3 has 16 amino acids. Looked up from germline, CDR1 is MNHNS and CDR2 is SASEGT. As DNA, the CDR3 is TGTGCCAGCACTGAAGGGCAGGGGCCCAGCAATCAGCCCCAGCATTTT. It yields the protein CASTEGQGPSNQPQHF.

The chain links TRBV2 to TRBJ2-7; 9 bases align to TRBD2. Germline V gives CDR1 SNHLY, CDR2 FYNNEI. After removal of 7 bases from V and 7 bases from J, the junction contained 17 bases not matched to a gene. This CDR3 has 16 residues. This CDR3 is CASNDQAGGLPGEQYF. CDR3 DNA: TGTGCCAGCAACGACCAAGCGGGAGGTCTACCGGGAGAGCAGTACTTC.

V is TRBV29-1 and J is TRBJ1-2, with 7 bases aligning to TRBD1. The CDR3 runs to 11 residues. Germline V lookup: CDR1 SQVTM, CDR2 ANQGSEA. The V segment lost 7 bases and the J segment 4 bases; nucleotides outside the gene matches: 3. CDR3 nucleotide sequence: TGCAGCGACCGGGACAGCTATGGCTACACCTTC. This translates into CSDRDSYGYTF.

The genes are TRBV10-3 and TRBJ2-4; TRBD1 matches at 9 bases. The DNA matches TRBJ2-7 better at its end, which makes the J call doubtful. The CDR3 contains 17 residues. Per germline, CDR1 ENHRY and CDR2 SYGVKD. The CDR3 DNA sequence: TGTGCCATCGGTTGGACAGGGGCGGATGGGAGGGCTAACGAGCAGTACTTC. Translation: CAIGWTGADGRANEQYF.

A few counts support this clonotype. The genes are TRBV14 and TRBJ1-2; D perhaps matches TRBD1 (5 bases). CDR1 is SGHDN and CDR2 is FVKESK in the germline V gene. V lost 2 bases, J lost 4 bases, and 8 bases lay in between. CDR3 length equals 13 residues. CDR3 amino acids: CASSQLGTYGYTF. The CDR3 DNA reads TGTGCCAGCAGCCAATTAGGGACCTATGGCTACACCTTC.

The rearrangement joins TRBV30 to TRBJ2-7; D gene unclear. Germline V lookup: CDR1 GTSNPN, CDR2 SVGIG (reference sequence). The V and J ends lost 3 bases and 2 bases respectively, with 23 bases between them. There are 17 residues in the CDR3. The CDR3 here is CAWRGRKQPRNTYEQYF. CDR3 nucleotides: TGTGCCTGGAGGGGCCGAAAACAGCCACGAAATACCTACGAGCAGTACTTC.

This clonotype was seen repeatedly, ten times or more. The gene calls are TRBV20-1 and TRBJ2-7; no firm D call. CDR1 and CDR2 from the germline V gene are DFQATT and SNEGSKA (reference sequence). The CDR3 runs 13 residues. V was shortened by 3 bases and J by 3 bases, with 12 bases between the two germline ends. The CDR3 spells CSARDWQIYEQYF. The CDR3 bases are TGCAGTGCTAGGGATTGGCAGATCTACGAGCAGTACTTC.

This rearrangement joins TRBV27 to TRBJ2-5; D remains ambiguous. CDR1 is MNHEY, CDR2 SMNVEV, per germline (reference sequence). Trimming removed 5 bases from V and 5 bases from J, with 12 bases in between. The CDR3 is 13 amino acids. The CDR3 nucleotides read TGTGCCAGCAGTCTCCACTGGGCGGAGACCCAGTACTTC. It is translated as CASSLHWAETQYF.

The CDR3 bases are TGTGCCACCAGCAGAGAGGGAGGTTGGAATGAGCAGTTCTTC. As protein: CATSREGGWNEQFF. The chain links TRBV15 to TRBJ2-1, with a weak D call TRBD2 (6 bases). Trimming stripped 0 bases from V and 7 bases from J, with 10 bases between. The CDR3 has 14 amino acids. Looked up from germline, CDR1 is LNHNV and CDR2 is YYDKDF (reference sequence).

The chain couples TRBV2 to TRBJ1-4; D is undetermined. The CDR3 is made up of 18 amino acids. Germline-derived CDR1 and CDR2 are SNHLY and FYNNEI. V gave up 8 bases and J gave up 0 bases, with 22 bases separating them. CDR3 nucleotides: TGTGCCAGCCGGGGTTGGCGGAGCACCACTACAACTAATGAAAAACTGTTTTTT. Residues: CASRGWRSTTTTNEKLFF.

With respect to this clonotype: The conserved phenylalanine or tryptophan is not found at the CDR3 terminus, so this likely reflects a read error. The gene calls are TRBV28 and TRBJ2-5; 8 bases fit TRBD2. After removal of 3 bases from V and 4 bases from J, the junction contained 4 bases not matched to a gene. The CDR3 has 14 residues. Per the germline V gene, CDR1 is MDHEN and CDR2 is SYDVKM. CDR3 bases: TGTGCCAGCAGTTTCCCGGGAGGGGGAGAGACCCAGTACTCC. Its protein product is CASSFPGGGETQYS.

In its sample, this clonotype was seen a few times. The chain recombines TRBV3-1 with TRBJ2-5, with D uncertain. V was pared by 0 bases and J by 2 bases, with 10 bases between. This CDR3 region has 15 residues. The germline V gene has CDR1 LGHDT and CDR2 YNNKEL (reference sequence). This chain's CDR3 is CASSQDHRRQETQYF. For the CDR3, the DNA is TGTGCCAGCAGCCAAGACCACCGAAGACAAGAGACCCAGTACTTC.

This clonotype was counted once. The junction does not match germline at one end; this may be a read error. This rearrangement joins TRBV2 to TRBJ2-5; D unresolved. Germline loops: CDR1 SNHLY, CDR2 FYNNEI. The CDR3 has 13 residues. This CDR3 is CASSVINQETRYF. For the CDR3, the DNA is TGTGCCAGCAGTGTAATAAACCAAGAGACCCGGTACTTC.

This clonotype was seen only a few times. The chain couples TRBV25-1 to TRBJ1-2; D is uncertain. Germline values: CDR1 MGHDK, CDR2 SYGVNS. The V and J ends lost 3 bases and 5 bases respectively, with 7 bases between them. The CDR3 is 12 amino acids. Here the CDR3 DNA reads TGTGCCAGCAGTGAGACCCCGTATGGCTACACCTTC. Translation: CASSETPYGYTF.

The chain employs TRBV28 and TRBJ2-7; 7 bases are a match to TRBD1. Germline CDR1 reads MDHEN; CDR2 reads SYDVKM. This CDR3 comprises 13 residues. Losses at the gene ends were 8 bases for V and 2 bases for J; bases not matched to a gene: 6. In nucleotides, the CDR3 is TGTGCCAGCGGCCCCGACAGGGCCTACGAGCAGTACTTC. It translates to CASGPDRAYEQYF.

The V and J genes are TRBV27 and TRBJ1-5; D unresolved. Germline-derived CDR1 and CDR2 are MNHEY and SMNVEV (reference sequence). V was shortened by 1 base and J by 0 bases, with 19 bases between the two germline ends. The CDR3 runs 19 residues. The CDR3 is CASSLLAGPPLYSNQPQHF. CDR3 nucleotides: TGTGCCAGCAGTTTATTAGCCGGCCCGCCATTATATAGCAATCAGCCCCAGCATTTT.

The CDR3 region is CASSPGTGVYSPLHF. CDR3 sequence (DNA): TGTGCCAGCAGCCCCGGGACAGGGGTTTATTCACCCCTCCACTTT. V usage is TRBV6-5 and J usage is TRBJ1-6, with 10 bases identical to TRBD1. Trimming at V came to 6 bases and at J to 8 bases, leaving 7 bases not matched to a gene. CDR3 size: 15 residues. Germline CDR1 is MNHEY and CDR2 is SVGAGI.

A word on this clonotype: A much larger clone sits a single nucleotide away, making a read error possible. DNA of the CDR3: TGTGCCAGCATTCTGGGGAATCAGCCCCAGCATTTT. It is translated as CASILGNQPQHF. The chain employs TRBV25-1 and TRBJ1-5; D gene ambiguous. V lost 7 bases and J 4 bases, leaving 8 bases between the germline ends. From germline, CDR1 is MGHDK and CDR2 SYGVNS. The CDR3 has 12 amino acids.

CDR3 nucleotide sequence: TGTGCCAGCAGTACATTCAGGGATAGGGACACCGGGGAGCTGTTTTTT. This gives the protein CASSTFRDRDTGELFF. V usage is TRBV7-9 and J usage is TRBJ2-2; D might be TRBD1 (5 bases). The germline V gene encodes CDR1 SEHNR and CDR2 FQNEAQ (reference sequence). V shed 6 bases and J shed 3 bases, with 17 bases lying between them. This CDR3 has 16 amino acids.

Comments on this clonotype: One end of the junction does not line up with germline, which may come from a read error. This chain uses TRBV3-1 with TRBJ2-4, with TRBD2 identical over 10 bases. This CDR3 has 20 residues. Germline V gene data show CDR1 as LGHDT and CDR2 as YNNKEL (reference sequence). Here the CDR3 DNA reads TGTGCCAGCAGCCAAGGTTGGGGTGCTAGCGGGAGCGCGGACAAAAACATTCGGTACTTC. It specifies CASSQGWGASGSADKNIRYF.

V gene TRBV7-9 combines with J gene TRBJ2-3, with TRBD2 matching over 13 bases. CDR1 and CDR2 from the germline V gene are SEHNR and FQNEAQ (reference sequence). Trimming at V came to 6 bases and at J to 2 bases, leaving 8 bases not matched to a gene. There are 17 residues in the CDR3. DNA for the CDR3: TGTGCCAGCAGGGAACCTGGGACTAGCGGGATCACAGATACGCAGTATTTT. Its protein product is CASREPGTSGITDTQYF. Supplemented by reference TRBV7-9 and TRBJ2-3, the full variable domain reads DTGVSQNPRHKITKRGQNVTFRCDPISEHNRLYWYRQTLGQGPEFLTYFQNEAQLEKSRLLSDRFSAERPKGSFSTLEIQRTEQGDSAMYLCASREPGTSGITDTQYFGPGTRLTVL.